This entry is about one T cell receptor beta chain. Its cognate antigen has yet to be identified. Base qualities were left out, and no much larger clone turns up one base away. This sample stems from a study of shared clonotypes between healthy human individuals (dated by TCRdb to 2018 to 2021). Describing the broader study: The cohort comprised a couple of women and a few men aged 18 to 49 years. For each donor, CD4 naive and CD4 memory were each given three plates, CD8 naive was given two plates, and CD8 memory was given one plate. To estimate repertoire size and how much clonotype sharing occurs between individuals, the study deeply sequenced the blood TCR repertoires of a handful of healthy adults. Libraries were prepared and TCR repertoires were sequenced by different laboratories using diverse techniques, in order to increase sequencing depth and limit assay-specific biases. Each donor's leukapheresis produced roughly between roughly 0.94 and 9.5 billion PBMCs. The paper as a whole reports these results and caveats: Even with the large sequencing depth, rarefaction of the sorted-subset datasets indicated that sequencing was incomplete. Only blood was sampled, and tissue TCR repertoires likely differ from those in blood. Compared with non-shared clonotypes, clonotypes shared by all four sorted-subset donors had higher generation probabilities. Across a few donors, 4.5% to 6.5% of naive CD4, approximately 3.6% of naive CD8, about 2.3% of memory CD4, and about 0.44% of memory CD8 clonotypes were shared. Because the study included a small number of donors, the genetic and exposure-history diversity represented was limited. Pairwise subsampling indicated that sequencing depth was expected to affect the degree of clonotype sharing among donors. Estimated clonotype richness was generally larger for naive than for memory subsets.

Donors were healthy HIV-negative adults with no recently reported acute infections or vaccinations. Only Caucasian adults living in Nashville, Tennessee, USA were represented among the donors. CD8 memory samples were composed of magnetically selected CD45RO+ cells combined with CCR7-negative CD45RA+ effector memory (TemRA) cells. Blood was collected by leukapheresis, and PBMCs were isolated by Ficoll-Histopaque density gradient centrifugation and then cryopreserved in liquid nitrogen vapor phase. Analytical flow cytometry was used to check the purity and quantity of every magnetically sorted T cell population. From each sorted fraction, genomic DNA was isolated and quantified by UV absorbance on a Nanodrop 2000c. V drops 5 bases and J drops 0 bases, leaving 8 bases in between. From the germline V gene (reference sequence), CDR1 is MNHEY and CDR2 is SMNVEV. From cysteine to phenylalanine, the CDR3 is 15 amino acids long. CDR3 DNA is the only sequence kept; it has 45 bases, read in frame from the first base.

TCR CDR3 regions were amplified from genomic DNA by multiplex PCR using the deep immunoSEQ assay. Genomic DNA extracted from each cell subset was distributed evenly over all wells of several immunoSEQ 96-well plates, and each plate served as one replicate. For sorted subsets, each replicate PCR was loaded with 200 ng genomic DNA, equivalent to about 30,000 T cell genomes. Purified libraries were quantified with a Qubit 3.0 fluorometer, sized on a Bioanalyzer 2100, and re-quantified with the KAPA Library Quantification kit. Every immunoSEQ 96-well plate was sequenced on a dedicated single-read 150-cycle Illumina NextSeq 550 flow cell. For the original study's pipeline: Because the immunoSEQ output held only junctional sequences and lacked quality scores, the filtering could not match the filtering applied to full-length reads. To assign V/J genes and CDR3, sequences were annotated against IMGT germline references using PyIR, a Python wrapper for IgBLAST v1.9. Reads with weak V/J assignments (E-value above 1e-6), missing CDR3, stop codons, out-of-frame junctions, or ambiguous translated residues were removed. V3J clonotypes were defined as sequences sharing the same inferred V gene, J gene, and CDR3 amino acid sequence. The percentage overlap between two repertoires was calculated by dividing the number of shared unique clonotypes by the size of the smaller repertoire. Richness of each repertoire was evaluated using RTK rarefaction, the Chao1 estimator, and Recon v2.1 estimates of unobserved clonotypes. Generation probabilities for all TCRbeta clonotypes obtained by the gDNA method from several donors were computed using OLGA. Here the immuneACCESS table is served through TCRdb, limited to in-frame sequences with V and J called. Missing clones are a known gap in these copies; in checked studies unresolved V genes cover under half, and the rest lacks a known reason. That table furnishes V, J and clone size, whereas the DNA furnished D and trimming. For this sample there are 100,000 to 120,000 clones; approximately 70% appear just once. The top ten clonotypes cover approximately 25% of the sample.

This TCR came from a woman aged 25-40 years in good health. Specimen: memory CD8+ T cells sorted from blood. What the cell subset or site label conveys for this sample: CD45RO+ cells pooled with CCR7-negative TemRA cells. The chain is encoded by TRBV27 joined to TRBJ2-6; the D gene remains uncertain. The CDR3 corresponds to CASSGSPSGANVLTF. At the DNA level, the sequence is TGTGCCAGCAGTGGTAGTCCCTCTGGGGCCAACGTCCTGACTTTC.